This T cell receptor (beta chain) was sequenced for a study of blood T cell repertoires in COVID-19 (dated by TCRdb to about 2020). The study in broad terms: The collaborator samples originated in the United States, Italy and Spain and spanned the acute and convalescent phases of COVID-19. Sample metadata almost always included a de-identified subject ID, COVID-19 status, age in years and sex. The dataset comprised deeply sampled blood TCRbeta repertoires from subjects exposed to, actively infected with, or recovered from COVID-19. Where available, HLA class I and class II types were taken from metadata supplied by the sample provider and were not determined by assay-based typing. The material from the prospective study consisted of cDNA or gDNA derived from T cells, B-cell-depleted T cells, or PBMCs. The repertoires were released in a freely available public database meant as a resource for research on the immune response to SARS-CoV-2. The samples were drawn from the first 160 participants of the ongoing ImmuneRACE study and from some 1,300 subjects provided by 6 global collaborators.

Study-level results and caveats: How much clinical and demographic metadata was included differed by source and by participant, and the metadata was provided uncurated.

TCRbeta CDR3 regions were amplified from genomic DNA by means of the immunoSEQ Assay, a bias-controlled multiplex PCR. On the authors' methods: Within the assay, amplification of reference gene primers was used to estimate how many nucleated cells each sample contained. To quantify the absolute abundance of each unique TCRbeta CDR3 rearrangement, sequence reads were collapsed and filtered. For each sample, productive Simpson clonality was calculated as the square root of Simpson's diversity index across productive rearrangements. TCRdb took this table from immuneACCESS and kept in-frame rearrangements with V and J called. Such tables lack part of the clones; where checked against another copy, unresolved V genes explain under half of the gap, and the rest is unexplained. D and trimming were read from the DNA, whereas the V and J calls and clone size are those reported in that table. The sample records around 440,000 clones, approximately 89% of which are singletons. The top ten hold 10% to 15% of the sample.

On this clone: Its target antigen remains unknown. Base qualities are not provided; no much larger clone lies one nucleotide away.

Measured from the cysteine to the phenylalanine, the CDR3 is 12 residues long. The read is trimmed to its CDR3 DNA, 36 bases read in frame from base 1. CDR1 SGHDT and CDR2 YYEEEE were looked up in the germline V gene. The junction shows trimming of 3 bases on V and 4 bases on J, plus 8 bases between the germline ends. At one collaborating source in Seattle, patients were enrolled during active infection and were followed longitudinally through the course of disease. The collaborating institutions used their own protocols to collect whole blood in K2EDTA tubes. For TCRbeta analysis, collaborator samples were shipped as frozen whole blood, as isolated PBMCs, or as DNA extracted from either sample type.

This chain joins TRBV5-6 to TRBJ2-7; the D segment could be TRBD2, given 5 matching bases. Material: peripheral blood. This TCR derives from a woman aged 45-65 years with COVID-19, enrolled during active disease. Here the CDR3 is given as CASSSDFYEQYF. The nucleotide sequence is given as TGTGCCAGCAGCTCGGACTTTTACGAGCAGTACTTC.